Following are 25 T cell receptor beta chains from one sample sequenced in a study of T cell changes during pregnancy in multiple sclerosis. Libraries were prepared by immunoSEQ multiplex PCR; TCRdb keeps only in-frame clonotypes and omits some of them. Here the sample spans some 90,000 clones, roughly 91% being singletons. This sample comprised peripheral blood, obtained after pregnancy. Receptors were obtained from a female donor in good health, enrolled as a control in a pregnancy study.

V gene TRBV5-1 combines with J gene TRBJ1-6, with D possibly being TRBD1 (5 bases). V dropped 1 base and J dropped 7 bases, with 9 bases sitting between them. Germline CDR1 SGHRS, CDR2 YFSETQ. CDR3 length equals 14 residues. CDR3 coding DNA: TGCGCCAGCAGCTTGACAGGCCAAAATTCACCCCTCCACTTT. Protein: CASSLTGQNSPLHF.

This rearrangement joins TRBV28 to TRBJ1-2; 9 positions match TRBD1. This CDR3 has 14 residues. Germline-derived CDR1 and CDR2 are MDHEN and SYDVKM. V lost 0 bases to trimming and J lost 6 bases; unmatched junction nucleotides: 2. The CDR3 loop is CASSLWGQGDGYTF. As DNA, the CDR3 is TGTGCCAGCAGTTTATGGGGACAGGGAGATGGCTACACCTTC.

V and J are TRBV10-3 and TRBJ2-7; D may be TRBD1 (5 bases). The germline gives CDR1 ENHRY, CDR2 SYGVKD. V was shortened by 5 bases and J by 1 base, with 9 bases between the two germline ends. CDR3 length: 13 amino acids. The CDR3 coding sequence is TGTGCCATCAGTCCCAGGGATTCCTACGAGCAGTACTTC. It yields the protein CAISPRDSYEQYF.

This chain uses TRBV5-1 with TRBJ1-1, with D perhaps matching TRBD1 (6 bases). This CDR3 contains 18 residues. The ends were cut back, 0 bases at V and 0 bases at J, with 18 bases in the middle. Germline CDR1 reads SGHRS; CDR2 reads YFSETQ. The CDR3 loop reads CASSLAMGRGGVNTEAFF. CDR3 nucleotides: TGCGCCAGCAGCTTGGCCATGGGGCGAGGGGGGGTGAACACTGAAGCTTTCTTT.

The chain employs TRBV19 and TRBJ1-2; 8 nucleotides match TRBD1. CDR3 length equals 13 residues. With V trimmed by 1 base and J by 6 bases, 1 base remained unmatched. Per the germline V gene, CDR1 is LNHDA and CDR2 is SQIVND (reference sequence). The CDR3, as DNA: TGTGCCAGTAGTATAGGACAGGGGCATGGCTACACCTTC. Its translation is CASSIGQGHGYTF.

The chain has TRBV28 and TRBJ2-2, with 10 bases identical to TRBD2. The CDR3 spans 15 residues. The V gene's germline CDR1 is MDHEN and CDR2 SYDVKM. The V and J ends lost 2 bases and 6 bases, in that order; junction bases with no gene match: 3. CDR3 coding DNA: TGTGCCAGCAGTTTAATTAGCGGGGGGTCCGGGGAGCTGTTTTTT. It translates to CASSLISGGSGELFF.

The gene calls are TRBV2 and TRBJ1-5, with D perhaps TRBD1 (6 bases). Trimming left V 4 bases short and J 6 bases short, with 13 bases between. This CDR3 comprises 14 residues. The germline CDR1 and CDR2 sequences are SNHLY and FYNNEI. CDR3 DNA: TGTGCCAGCAGTGGACAGGAGATAGTTCAGCCCCAGCATTTT. This codes for CASSGQEIVQPQHF.

The J gene is TRBJ2-7, the V gene TRBV5-6, with a tentative D call TRBD1 (6 bases). The V gene lost 2 bases and the J gene lost 2 bases, with 11 bases spanning the gap. The germline gives CDR1 SGHDT, CDR2 YYEEEE. This CDR3 has 14 amino acids. The CDR3 here is CASSFRGGTYEQYF. CDR3 sequence (DNA): TGTGCCAGCAGCTTCAGAGGGGGTACCTACGAGCAGTACTTC.

V is TRBV6-4 and J is TRBJ1-2, with TRBD1 as a possible D gene (6 bases). Germline V gene data show CDR1 as MRHNA and CDR2 as SNTAGT. The ends were cut back, 4 bases at V and 7 bases at J, with 13 bases in the middle. The CDR3 length is 13 residues. The CDR3 region has the DNA TGTGCCAGCAGTGTGGACAGCTACTCTGGCTACACCTTC. It codes for CASSVDSYSGYTF.

The chain couples TRBV4-3 to TRBJ2-2; 10 bases map to TRBD1. This CDR3 spans 17 amino acids. Germline CDR1 is LGHNA and CDR2 is YSLEER. Germline trimming cut 0 bases from V and 6 bases from J; bases unmatched to any gene: 7. Here the CDR3 reads CASSQDRDRGWSGELFF. The CDR3 DNA reads TGCGCCAGCAGCCAAGATCGGGACAGGGGCTGGTCCGGGGAGCTGTTTTTT.

The count of this clone is one. J is TRBJ2-1 and V is TRBV12-5, with TRBD1 identical over 7 bases. Germline V gene sequence: CDR1 LGHNT, CDR2 FRNRAP. The CDR3 totals 14 residues. V lost 7 bases to trimming and J lost 4 bases; unmatched junction nucleotides: 7. As DNA, the CDR3 is TGTGCTAGTGAGGGGGACAGAGATTACAATGAGCAGTTCTTC. Translation: CASEGDRDYNEQFF.

The chain links TRBV5-6 to TRBJ2-3; a weak D match, TRBD1 (6 bases). V was shortened by 1 base and J by 1 base, with 13 bases between the two germline ends. This CDR3 spans 16 amino acids. Germline-derived CDR1 and CDR2 are SGHDT and YYEEEE. The DNA for the CDR3 is TGTGCCAGCAGCTTGCTGTTTGCAGGGGGCACAGATACGCAGTATTTT. Its protein product is CASSLLFAGGTDTQYF.

The V and J genes are TRBV27 and TRBJ2-1; D not certain. This CDR3 has 11 residues. V lost 6 bases, J lost 4 bases, and 4 bases lay in between. The germline CDR1 and CDR2 sequences are MNHEY and SMNVEV (reference sequence). Here the CDR3 reads CASSTYNEQFF. In DNA, the CDR3 is TGTGCCAGCAGCACTTACAATGAGCAGTTCTTC.

The rearrangement uses TRBV7-2 and TRBJ2-5, with 7 bases fitting TRBD1. J was trimmed by 2 bases and V by 5 bases; bases with no gene match: 5. Germline V gene data show CDR1 as SGHTA and CDR2 as FQGNSA. The CDR3 totals 14 residues. In nucleotides, the CDR3 is TGTGCCAGCAGCCTAACACAGGGGCAAGAGACCCAGTACTTC. Translation gives CASSLTQGQETQYF.

The rearrangement links TRBV7-2 to TRBJ1-6; possible D gene TRBD1, 5 bases. V lost 1 base to trimming and J lost 9 bases, with 7 bases between them. Germline V gives CDR1 SGHTA, CDR2 FQGNSA. The CDR3 totals 13 residues. The CDR3 DNA reads TGTGCCAGCAGCTTAGGGGGCACTTCACCCCTCCACTTT. Protein product: CASSLGGTSPLHF.

The chain carries TRBV5-3 and TRBJ2-7; D call uncertain. TRBV5-3 is an open reading frame, and its role is uncertain. CDR3 size: 15 residues. V was clipped by 1 base and J by 4 bases, with 15 bases between them. CDR3 amino acids: CARSLLKALEYEQYF. CDR3 bases: TGTGCCAGAAGCTTGCTGAAAGCGTTGGAGTACGAGCAGTACTTC.

V and J are TRBV9 and TRBJ1-1, with D hard to call. This CDR3 is 15 amino acids long. Germline-derived CDR1 and CDR2 are SGDLS and YYNGEE. V lost 2 bases and J lost 3, with 14 bases in between. CDR3 in DNA: TGTGCCAGCAGCGTTGGTCAGACACTTCACACTGAAGCTTTCTTT. This gives the protein CASSVGQTLHTEAFF.

The chain recombines TRBV6-5 with TRBJ1-1, with 7 bases lining up with TRBD1. Trimming took 10 bases from V and 4 from J; bases not matched to a gene: 6. The V gene's germline CDR1 is MNHEY and CDR2 SVGAGI. The CDR3 spans 12 residues. CDR3 sequence: CATIRQGTEAFF. DNA of the CDR3: TGTGCCACCATCCGACAGGGCACTGAAGCTTTCTTT.

This chain connects TRBV7-9 to TRBJ1-1; 7 bases match TRBD1. Germline CDR1 SEHNR, CDR2 FQNEAQ (reference sequence). V lost 1 base to trimming and J lost 9 bases; unmatched junction nucleotides: 8. CDR3 size: 14 residues. The CDR3 sequence: CASSLGQGADKAFF. The CDR3, as DNA: TGTGCCAGCAGCTTAGGACAGGGAGCGGATAAAGCTTTCTTT.

The V and J genes are TRBV19 and TRBJ2-1, with 13 bases aligning to TRBD2. Per germline, CDR1 LNHDA and CDR2 SQIVND (reference sequence). The CDR3 consists of 17 residues. V trimming: 5 bases; J trimming: 4 bases; junction bases outside the gene matches: 8. CDR3 loop: CASSPGTSGASYNEQFF. CDR3 coding DNA: TGTGCCAGTAGTCCCGGGACTAGCGGGGCATCATACAATGAGCAGTTCTTC.

This chain links TRBV12-5 with TRBJ2-7; 11 positions match TRBD2. Germline loops: CDR1 LGHNT, CDR2 FRNRAP. This CDR3 spans 16 amino acids. Trimming took 2 bases from V and 1 from J; bases not matched to a gene: 4. The CDR3 sequence is CASGLLLAGASYEQYF. DNA for the CDR3: TGTGCTAGTGGTTTGTTACTAGCGGGGGCTTCCTACGAGCAGTACTTC.

The chain is built from TRBV9 and TRBJ2-5, with TRBD2 identical over 11 bases. Germline CDR1 SGDLS, CDR2 YYNGEE. Trimming took 0 bases from V and 0 from J; bases not matched to a gene: 4. The CDR3 totals 17 residues. The CDR3 DNA reads as TGTGCCAGCAGCGTAGACCTAGCGGGGGGATACCAAGAGACCCAGTACTTC. It yields the protein CASSVDLAGGYQETQYF.

The V and J genes are TRBV9 and TRBJ1-4; 7 nucleotides line up with TRBD1. The ends lost 2 bases at V and 6 bases at J; junction bases unmatched: 4. Germline assignment: CDR1 SGDLS and CDR2 YYNGEE. CDR3 size: 14 residues. The chain's CDR3 is CASSVGQVDEKLFF. The CDR3 DNA is TGTGCCAGCAGCGTCGGACAGGTTGATGAAAAACTGTTTTTT.

The rearrangement uses TRBV27 and TRBJ2-1; 9 bases align to TRBD1. Germline V CDR1 and CDR2: MNHEY, SMNVEV (reference sequence). Losses at the gene ends were 4 bases for V and 9 bases for J; bases not matched to a gene: 7. The CDR3 spans 14 residues. The CDR3: CASSWGDRVIEQFF. For the CDR3, the DNA is TGTGCCAGCAGTTGGGGGGACAGGGTAATTGAGCAGTTCTTC.

The chain uses TRBV7-2 and TRBJ2-5, with 8 bases identical to TRBD2. The CDR3 consists of 15 residues. The J segment lost 7 bases and the V segment lost 7 bases, leaving 14 bases of the junction unmatched. CDR1 is SGHTA and CDR2 is FQGNSA in the germline V gene. CDR3 sequence: CASNPGGPGLGTQYF. CDR3 nucleotide sequence: TGTGCCAGCAACCCGGGGGGGCCAGGTTTAGGGACCCAGTACTTC.